This is a list of T cell receptor beta chains from one sample in a study of cytomegalovirus exposure and HLA in healthy donors. Sequenced by immunoSEQ multiplex PCR; TCRdb stores in-frame clones only, minus some. The data contain fewer than 200,000 clones, under 90% of them singletons. Sequencing used PBMCs. The receptors shown here come from a man aged 18 to 29 in good health and CMV-seropositive. CDR3s include the opening cysteine and the closing phenylalanine or tryptophan. Fields, in order: D gene, clone size, V gene, J gene, CDR3 protein, CDR3 DNA. A D gene is named only where the DNA matches it firmly. Size values are once, few and many counts, or a class for expanded clones, and some rows have none.

D gene: -; clone size: -; V gene: TRBV5-1; J gene: TRBJ2-1; CDR3 protein: CASSRGWGEQFF; CDR3 DNA: TGCGCCAGCAGCCGCGGGTGGGGTGAGCAGTTCTTC
D gene: -; clone size: -; V gene: TRBV18; J gene: TRBJ2-7; CDR3 protein: CASSPSAGTHEQYF; CDR3 DNA: TGTGCCAGCTCACCATCGGCGGGTACCCACGAGCAGTACTTC
D gene: TRBD2; clone size: once; V gene: TRBV6-5; J gene: TRBJ2-1; CDR3 protein: CASSYSTSGTQFF; CDR3 DNA: TGTGCCAGCAGTTACTCGACTAGCGGGACGCAGTTCTTC
D gene: -; clone size: -; V gene: TRBV5-1; J gene: TRBJ2-2; CDR3 protein: CASSTGGGAGELFF; CDR3 DNA: TGCGCCAGCAGCACCGGCGGGGGCGCCGGGGAGCTGTTTTTT
D gene: -; clone size: -; V gene: TRBV6-1; J gene: TRBJ2-3; CDR3 protein: CASIGQGVATDTQYF; CDR3 DNA: TGTGCCAGCATCGGACAAGGAGTTGCCACAGATACGCAGTATTTT
D gene: -; clone size: -; V gene: TRBV19; J gene: TRBJ2-1; CDR3 protein: CASSIDRDRRYNEQFF; CDR3 DNA: TGTGCCAGTAGTATAGATCGGGATAGGAGATACAATGAGCAGTTCTTC
D gene: TRBD1; clone size: -; V gene: TRBV4-2; J gene: TRBJ1-2; CDR3 protein: CASSQTLRDRNYGYTF; CDR3 DNA: TGTGCCAGCAGCCAGACCCTCCGGGACAGGAATTATGGCTACACCTTC
D gene: TRBD2; clone size: -; V gene: TRBV11-3; J gene: TRBJ2-2; CDR3 protein: CASRLAGVNPGELFF; CDR3 DNA: TGTGCCAGTAGGCTAGCGGGAGTTAATCCCGGGGAGCTGTTTTTT
D gene: TRBD2; clone size: once; V gene: TRBV4-2; J gene: TRBJ2-1; CDR3 protein: CASSQERELFNEQFF; CDR3 DNA: TGTGCCAGCAGCCAAGAGCGGGAGCTTTTCAATGAGCAGTTCTTC
D gene: -; clone size: -; V gene: TRBV6-6; J gene: TRBJ1-2; CDR3 protein: CASSYGEGHGYTF; CDR3 DNA: TGTGCCAGCAGTTACGGGGAGGGGCATGGCTACACCTTC
D gene: TRBD2; clone size: -; V gene: TRBV27; J gene: TRBJ2-5; CDR3 protein: CASSFSGRAPETQYF; CDR3 DNA: TGTGCCAGCAGTTTTAGCGGGAGGGCCCCGGAGACCCAGTACTTC
D gene: TRBD2; clone size: -; V gene: TRBV7-3; J gene: TRBJ2-3; CDR3 protein: CASSWRGTTQDTQYF; CDR3 DNA: TGTGCCAGCAGCTGGCGAGGGACTACCCAGGATACGCAGTATTTT
D gene: -; clone size: -; V gene: TRBV18; J gene: TRBJ2-3; CDR3 protein: CASSPGGRGTDTQYF; CDR3 DNA: TGTGCCAGCTCCCCCGGGGGGCGAGGCACAGATACGCAGTATTTT
D gene: TRBD1; clone size: -; V gene: TRBV2; J gene: TRBJ1-4; CDR3 protein: CASSRDRNEKLFF; CDR3 DNA: TGTGCCAGCAGTAGGGACAGGAATGAAAAACTGTTTTTT
D gene: -; clone size: -; V gene: TRBV5-6; J gene: TRBJ2-7; CDR3 protein: CASSLGRRYEQYF; CDR3 DNA: TGTGCCAGCAGCTTGGGTCGGAGATACGAGCAGTACTTC
D gene: TRBD1; clone size: -; V gene: TRBV7-9; J gene: TRBJ2-3; CDR3 protein: CASSFLGTGSHTDTQYF; CDR3 DNA: TGTGCCAGCAGCTTCCTGGGGACAGGGAGCCACACAGATACGCAGTATTTT